Sequencing of this TCR beta chain was carried out in a study of blood T cell repertoires in COVID-19. Germline loops: CDR1 SEHNR, CDR2 FQNEAQ (reference sequence). The CDR3 runs 14 residues. V shed 2 bases and J 7 bases; nucleotides not matched to a gene: 5. Assay used: immunoSEQ multiplex PCR; TCRdb lists only in-frame clones, some missing. Of 130,000 to 150,000 clones listed, approximately 85% are singletons. A Seattle source enrolled patients during active infection and followed them longitudinally. Sequencing input: peripheral blood. This chain connects TRBV7-9 to TRBJ1-5, with 7 bases fitting TRBD1. This TCR was sampled from a woman aged 55-70 years with COVID-19, enrolled during active disease. CDR3 protein: CASSLRAGGQPQHF. In DNA form, the CDR3 reads TGTGCCAGCAGCTTAAGGGCAGGGGGACAGCCCCAGCATTTT.